The 15 T cell receptor beta chains listed next were all sequenced from one sample in a study of cytotoxic CD8 clonotypes in ibrutinib-treated CLL. Measured with immunoSEQ multiplex PCR; TCRdb has only the in-frame clones, and not every one. This sample carries about 200,000 clones, just under 80% of them seen once, and the ten largest clones take 11%. The material sequenced was PBMCs, taken after 12 months of ibrutinib treatment. The receptors originated from a human donor with chronic lymphocytic leukemia.

The rearrangement joins TRBV11-2 to TRBJ1-3; D remains unclear. Germline lookup yields CDR1 SGHAT and CDR2 FQNNGV. Trimming removed 1 base from V and 5 bases from J, with 3 bases in between. This CDR3 is built from 12 residues. The CDR3 sequence: CASSLGRNTIYF. The CDR3 DNA reads TGTGCCAGCAGCTTAGGTAGAAACACCATATATTTT.

This chain connects TRBV19 to TRBJ2-7, with D hard to call. There are 14 residues in the CDR3. The germline V gene encodes CDR1 LNHDA and CDR2 SQIVND (reference sequence). V was cut by 1 base and J by 2 bases, with 9 bases left in between. CDR3 loop: CASSIGLDAYEQYF. CDR3 nucleotides: TGTGCCAGTAGTATAGGACTCGATGCCTACGAGCAGTACTTC. Full variable domain (rest looked up from reference TRBV19 and TRBJ2-7): DGGITQSPKYLFRKEGQNVTLSCEQNLNHDAMYWYRQDPGQGLRLIYYSQIVNDFQKGDIAEGYSVSREKKESFPLTVTSAQKNPTAFYLCASSIGLDAYEQYFGPGTRLTVT.

The rearrangement links TRBV19 to TRBJ2-5; unclear D gene. CDR1 LNHDA and CDR2 SQIVND come from the germline V gene (reference sequence). CDR3 length equals 13 residues. Trimming stripped 3 bases from V and 5 bases from J, with 10 bases between. The CDR3 reads CASSILDRETQYF. The DNA for the CDR3 is TGTGCCAGTAGTATTCTGGACCGGGAGACCCAGTACTTC.

The chain carries TRBV6-4 and TRBJ2-1; the D gene is possibly TRBD2 (6 bases). V was trimmed by 4 bases and J by 3 bases, leaving 10 bases between them. Looked up from germline, CDR1 is MRHNA and CDR2 is SNTAGT. This CDR3 spans 14 amino acids. The CDR3 is CASSVGSGYNEQFF. In DNA, the CDR3 is TGTGCCAGCAGTGTGGGTAGCGGCTACAATGAGCAGTTCTTC.

The chain has TRBV2 and TRBJ2-1, with 11 bases that match TRBD2. CDR1 and CDR2 from the germline V gene are SNHLY and FYNNEI. The CDR3 totals 17 residues. V lost 8 bases to trimming and J lost 1 base; unmatched junction nucleotides: 10. This CDR3 reads CASERTGLAGSYNEQFF. As DNA, the CDR3 is TGTGCCAGCGAGCGGACCGGACTAGCGGGTTCCTACAATGAGCAGTTCTTC. Full variable domain (outside the CDR3, taken from reference TRBV2 and TRBJ2-1): EPEVTQTPSHQVTQMGQEVILRCVPISNHLYFYWYRQILGQKVEFLVSFYNNEISEKSEIFDDQFSVERPDGSNFTLKIRSTKLEDSAMYFCASERTGLAGSYNEQFFGPGTRLTVL.

This clone was observed once. The V call is TRBV30, the J call TRBJ1-6; a weak D match, TRBD1 (5 bases). The germline gives CDR1 GTSNPN, CDR2 SVGIG (reference sequence). CDR3 length: 14 amino acids. V shed 2 bases and J shed 7 bases, with 12 bases lying between them. CDR3 DNA sequence: TGTGCCTGGAGTTTCAGGGCCGGGAATTCACCCCTCCACTTT. This sequence encodes CAWSFRAGNSPLHF. Looking up the rest from reference TRBV30 and TRBJ1-6 gives the full variable domain: SQTIHQWPATLVQPVGSPLSLECTVEGTSNPNLYWYRQAAGRGLQLLFYSVGIGQISSEVPQNLSASRPQDRQFILSSKKLLLSDSGFYLCAWSFRAGNSPLHFGNGTRLTVT.

The V and J genes are TRBV6-1 and TRBJ2-3; D uncertain. The CDR3 totals 11 residues. Germline V CDR1 and CDR2: MNHNS, SASEGT. Deletions cut 6 bases from V and 5 bases from J, with 6 bases between. CDR3 sequence reads: CASSEVDTQYF. In DNA, the CDR3 is TGTGCCAGCAGCGAGGTAGATACGCAGTATTTT.

This clone was seen just once. The rearrangement links TRBV4-1 to TRBJ1-2; 8 bases map to TRBD1. CDR1 and CDR2 (germline): MGHRA, YSYEKL. Unmatched junction bases numbered 12, after V lost 5 bases and J lost 7 bases. CDR3 size: 15 residues. CDR3 DNA sequence: TGCGCCAGCAGCGATCAGACAGGGGCTTACGCTGGCTACACCTTC. It codes for CASSDQTGAYAGYTF.

The chain combines TRBV7-3 with TRBJ2-7; a possible D gene is TRBD1 (5 bases). Trimming pared 0 bases from V and 5 bases from J, leaving 14 bases between. The CDR3 has 15 amino acids. CDR1 and CDR2 from the germline V gene are SGHTA and FQGTGA. CDR3 loop: CASSLTGQGVHEQYF. The CDR3 nucleotides are TGTGCCAGCAGCTTAACCGGGCAGGGTGTCCACGAGCAGTACTTC.

This rearrangement joins TRBV2 to TRBJ2-1; 7 bases fit TRBD2. CDR3 size: 15 residues. CDR1 SNHLY and CDR2 FYNNEI come from the germline V gene. With V trimmed by 6 bases and J by 9 bases, 14 bases remained unmatched. CDR3 sequence reads: CASSGLEGGWGEQFF. The CDR3 DNA reads as TGTGCCAGCAGCGGACTAGAGGGCGGGTGGGGTGAGCAGTTCTTC.

This sequence joins TRBV25-1 and TRBJ1-3, with a tentative D call TRBD1 (6 bases). The germline V and J ends were trimmed by 3 bases and 2 bases, with 8 bases remaining between them. Per the germline V gene, CDR1 is MGHDK and CDR2 is SYGVNS. CDR3 size: 14 residues. CDR3 DNA sequence: TGTGCCAGCAGTGATACAGGGACTGGAAACACCATATATTTT. Translation: CASSDTGTGNTIYF.

The chain couples TRBV27 to TRBJ1-3; no firm D call. This CDR3 comprises 14 residues. CDR1 is MNHEY and CDR2 is SMNVEV in the germline V gene (reference sequence). V was clipped by 6 bases and J by 4 bases, with 13 bases between them. CDR3 nucleotides: TGTGCCAGCAGCCCCGGGAGCGGGGGAAACACCATATATTTT. Translation: CASSPGSGGNTIYF.

The CDR3 nucleotides read TGTGCCACCACGTACTTCAATGAGCAGTTCTTC. Its translation: CATTYFNEQFF. The J gene is TRBJ2-1, the V gene TRBV27; D not resolved. Germline CDR1 is MNHEY and CDR2 is SMNVEV (reference sequence). The CDR3 runs to 11 residues. With 10 bases removed from V and 6 bases from J, the gap between germline ends came to 10 bases.

The chain couples TRBV6-1 to TRBJ2-5, with 12 bases aligning to TRBD1. V trimming: 11 bases; J trimming: 4 bases; junction bases outside the gene matches: 8. This CDR3 is built from 14 residues. Germline lookup yields CDR1 MNHNS and CDR2 SASEGT. This CDR3 is CAARRDRGRETQYF. The CDR3 coding sequence is TGTGCCGCCCGACGGGACAGGGGGCGAGAGACCCAGTACTTC.

The rearrangement uses TRBV29-1 and TRBJ1-2, with D possibly matching TRBD1 (6 bases). The V gene's germline CDR1 is SQVTM and CDR2 ANQGSEA. V was cut by 4 bases and J by 3 bases, with 12 bases left in between. The CDR3 is made up of 13 amino acids. The CDR3 nucleotides read TGCAGCGTTGTATGGGGGGCGGACTATGGCTACACCTTC. Protein product: CSVVWGADYGYTF. Filled out from reference TRBV29-1 and TRBJ1-2, the complete variable domain reads SAVISQKPSRDICQRGTSLTIQCQVDSQVTMMFWYRQQPGQSLTLIATANQGSEATYESGFVIDKFPISRPNLTFSTLTVSNMSPEDSSIYLCSVVWGADYGYTFGSGTRLTVV.